The entry that follows covers one T cell receptor (beta chain) sequence. It lacks a known antigen. A single base separates this from a much larger clone, so it may be a read error. This record comes from a study of tumor and adjacent non-tumor tissue in lung cancer (dated by TCRdb to 2017 to 2018). As for the study more broadly: The cohort included some twelve adenocarcinoma, a couple of squamous cell carcinoma and 1 small cell lung cancer patients. Bulk TCRbeta repertoires were compared between lung tumor tissue and matched distant non-tumor lung tissue obtained from approximately 16 lung cancer patients. A total of approximately 130,000,000 productive TCRbeta reads were generated by sequencing, corresponding to an average of approximately 4 million reads per sample. The 15 enrolled patients, of whom 10 were men and 5 were women, were aged about 31 to 80 years and were diagnosed with TNM stage I to III disease. For each patient, one tumor sample and one normal lung sample were taken, giving thirty paired specimens that underwent TCRbeta CDR3 sequencing.

The library was obtained by multiplex PCR. TCRdb records Illumina HiSeq 2500 as the sequencer. TCRbeta libraries were built by three rounds of nested PCR using primers (Table S4), following protocols modified from ARM-PCR. Before sequencing, PCR products in the 200-500 bp range were cut out of the gel and cleaned up using the QIAquick gel extraction kit. The original pipeline was this. Trimmomatic was used to clean the reads, FLASH merged the cleaned reads into complete CDR3 sequences, and MiTCR assigned the sequences to V(D)J germline segments. Clonal diversity was calculated as the inverse Simpson's index using VDJtools. Productive reads were defined as in-frame sequences without a premature stop codon. TCRdb handled the public reads itself, with Q25 trimming in fastp and clone calling in MiXCR, and kept productive beta chains. Identical CDR3 protein sequences are pooled into one entry, listed with their most common genes and DNA. The V and J calls, along with clone size, are taken from TCRdb and not from the paper's own processing. Across this sample there are 70,000 to 80,000 distinct CDR3 sequences, with 55% to 80% seen only once. The leading ten clones occupy around 10% of the sample.

RNA was isolated from bulk, unsorted tissue, and RNA quality was assessed with a NanoDrop ND-1000 and an Agilent 2100. Newly diagnosed lung cancer patients without prior chemotherapy who had been admitted for thoracic surgery in China between August and November 2014 were enrolled as donors. The study excluded patients who had received radiotherapy or chemotherapy before or who had another cancer at the same time. Pieces of surgical tissue measuring roughly 1-2.2 cm3 were kept in RNAlater solution and stored at -80 degrees C until use. Relative to germline, V is missing 4 bases and J is missing 0 bases, with 6 bases of the junction outside any gene match. From the germline V gene, CDR1 is SGHRS and CDR2 is YFSETQ. From cysteine to phenylalanine, the CDR3 is 17 amino acids long. This entry keeps only the CDR3 DNA: 51 bases, framed from base 1. The study at large found these results: Because peripheral blood was not sequenced, the blood TCRbeta repertoires of the lung cancer patients in the study went unexamined. With only around 15 patients in the cohort, the authors noted that larger samples and more detailed clinical data are needed. The methods do not name the sequencing platform or mention unique molecular identifiers. TCR diversity (inverse Simpson) was significantly higher in tumor than in normal lung tissue (roughly 390 vs 170, P = 0.0075, Mann-Whitney U test). A significantly larger cumulative share of the repertoire was made up by the top 100 clones in normal lung than in tumor tissue. TCR diversity was significantly higher in younger patients, and greater tumor TCR diversity was associated with shorter overall survival and shorter disease-free survival.

The chain employs TRBV5-1 and TRBJ2-6, and 8 bases in between align with TRBD1. This TCR derives from a woman aged 40 to 49 with non-small cell lung cancer. The material sequenced was lung tumor tissue. The DNA sequence is as follows: TGCGCCAGCAGCCTCAGGGGGCAGTCCTCTGGGGCCAACGTCCTGACTTTC. Its protein is CASSLRGQSSGANVLTF.